This T cell receptor beta chain was identified during a study of shared clonotypes between healthy human individuals. This CDR3 has 11 amino acids. Germline CDR1 reads SEHNR; CDR2 reads FQNEAQ (reference sequence). The V and J ends lost 5 bases and 9 bases respectively, with 11 bases between them. Sequencing was performed with immunoSEQ multiplex PCR; in TCRdb, only in-frame clones are kept and a portion is missing. The sample includes 850,000 to 1,100,000 clones, approximately 80% of them seen just once. The chain employs TRBV7-9 and TRBJ2-7; TRBD1 or TRBD2 may be the D gene (6 bases each). This clonotype originated in a man aged 18 to 29 in good health. Some clones in this sample may be carry-over from other donors' samples. The sequenced sample consisted of memory CD4+ T cells from PBMCs. Subset: CD45RA-negative fraction. The CDR3 DNA is TGTGCCAGCAGCACTGAGGGGGGGCAGTACTTC. Its translation: CASSTEGGQYF.